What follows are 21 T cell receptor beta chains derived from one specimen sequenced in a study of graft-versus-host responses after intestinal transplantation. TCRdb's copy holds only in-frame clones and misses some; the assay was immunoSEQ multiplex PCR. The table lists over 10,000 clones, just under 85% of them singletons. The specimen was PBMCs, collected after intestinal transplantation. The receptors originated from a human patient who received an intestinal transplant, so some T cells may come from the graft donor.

The CDR3 nucleotides are TGTGCCAGCAGCGTCGGACTAGCGCCCACAGATACGCAGTATTTT. Translation gives CASSVGLAPTDTQYF. The chain combines TRBV9 with TRBJ2-3, with 9 bases matching TRBD2. V trimming: 2 bases; J trimming: 2 bases; junction bases outside the gene matches: 3. This CDR3 comprises 15 residues. CDR1 and CDR2 (germline): SGDLS, YYNGEE.

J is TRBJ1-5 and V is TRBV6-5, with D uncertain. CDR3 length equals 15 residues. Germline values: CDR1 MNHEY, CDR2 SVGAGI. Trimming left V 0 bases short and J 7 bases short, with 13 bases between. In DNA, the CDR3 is TGTGCCAGCAGTTACTCGTTCGGGGTGGGGCAGCCCCAGCATTTT. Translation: CASSYSFGVGQPQHF.

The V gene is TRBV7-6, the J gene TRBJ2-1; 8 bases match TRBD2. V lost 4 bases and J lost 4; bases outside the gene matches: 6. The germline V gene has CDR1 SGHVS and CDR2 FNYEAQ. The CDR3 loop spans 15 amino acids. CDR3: CASSWLAGAYNEQFF. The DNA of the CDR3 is TGTGCCAGCAGCTGGCTAGCGGGCGCGTACAATGAGCAGTTCTTC.

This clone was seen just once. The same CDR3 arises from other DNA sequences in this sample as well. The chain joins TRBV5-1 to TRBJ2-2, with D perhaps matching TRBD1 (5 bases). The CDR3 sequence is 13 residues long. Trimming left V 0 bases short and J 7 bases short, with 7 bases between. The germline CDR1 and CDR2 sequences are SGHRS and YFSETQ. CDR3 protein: CASSLEGNGELFF. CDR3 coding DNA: TGCGCCAGCAGCTTGGAGGGGAACGGGGAGCTGTTTTTT.

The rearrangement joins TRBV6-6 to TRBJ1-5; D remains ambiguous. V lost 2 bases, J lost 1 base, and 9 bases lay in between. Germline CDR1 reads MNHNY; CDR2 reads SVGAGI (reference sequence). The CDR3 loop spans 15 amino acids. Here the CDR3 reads CASSYGEGSNQPQHF. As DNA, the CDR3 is TGTGCCAGCAGTTACGGGGAGGGCAGCAATCAGCCCCAGCATTTT.

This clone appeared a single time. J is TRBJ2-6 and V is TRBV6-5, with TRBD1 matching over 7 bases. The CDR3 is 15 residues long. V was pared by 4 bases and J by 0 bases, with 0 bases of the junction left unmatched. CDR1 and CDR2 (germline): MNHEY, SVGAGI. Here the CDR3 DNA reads TGTGCCAGCAGTTGGGACAGCTCTGGGGCCAACGTCCTGACTTTC. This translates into CASSWDSSGANVLTF.

The CDR3 DNA reads TGTGCCAGCAGCGTCCACCGCCGGACGACGACTAGCGGGCTCTCCTACGAGCAGTACTTC. This encodes CASSVHRRTTTSGLSYEQYF. The chain links TRBV9 to TRBJ2-7; 10 bases fit TRBD2. Germline loops: CDR1 SGDLS, CDR2 YYNGEE. The length of the CDR3 is 20 residues. V shed 2 bases, J shed 0 bases, and the junction held 17 bases outside the gene matches.

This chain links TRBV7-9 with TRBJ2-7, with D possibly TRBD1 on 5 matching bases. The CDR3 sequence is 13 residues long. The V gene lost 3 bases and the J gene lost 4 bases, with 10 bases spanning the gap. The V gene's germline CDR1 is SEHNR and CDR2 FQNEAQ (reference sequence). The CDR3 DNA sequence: TGTGCCAGCAGCTTCAGGGATCCTTACGAGCAGTACTTC. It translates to CASSFRDPYEQYF.

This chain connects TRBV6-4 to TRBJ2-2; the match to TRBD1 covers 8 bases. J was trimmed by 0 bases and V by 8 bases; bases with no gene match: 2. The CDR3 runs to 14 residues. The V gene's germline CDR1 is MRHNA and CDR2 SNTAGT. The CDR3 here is CASQDRANTGELFF. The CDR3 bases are TGTGCCAGCCAGGACAGGGCGAACACCGGGGAGCTGTTTTTT.

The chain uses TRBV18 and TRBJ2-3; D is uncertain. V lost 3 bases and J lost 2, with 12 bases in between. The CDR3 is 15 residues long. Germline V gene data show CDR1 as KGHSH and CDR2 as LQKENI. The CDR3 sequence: CASSPVGTATDTQYF. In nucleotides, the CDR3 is TGTGCCAGCTCACCCGTGGGCACTGCCACAGATACGCAGTATTTT.

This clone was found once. CDR3 nucleotides: TGTGCCAGCAGTTTATCAGGACTAGCGGGAGACGAGCAGTTCTTC. Protein product: CASSLSGLAGDEQFF. The chain is built from TRBV28 and TRBJ2-1; 13 bases fit TRBD2. V lost 1 base, J lost 10 bases, and 4 bases stayed unmatched. The germline V gene encodes CDR1 MDHEN and CDR2 SYDVKM. The CDR3 covers 15 residues.

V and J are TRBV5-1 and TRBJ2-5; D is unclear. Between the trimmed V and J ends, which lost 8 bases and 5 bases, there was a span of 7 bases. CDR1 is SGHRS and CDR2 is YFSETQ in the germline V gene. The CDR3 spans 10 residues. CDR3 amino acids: CASARETQYF. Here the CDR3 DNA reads TGCGCCAGTGCCAGGGAGACCCAGTACTTC.

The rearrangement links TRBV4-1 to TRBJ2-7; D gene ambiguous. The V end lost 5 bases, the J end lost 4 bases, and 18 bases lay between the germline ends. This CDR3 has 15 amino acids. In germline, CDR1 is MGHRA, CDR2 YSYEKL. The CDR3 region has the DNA TGCGCCAGCAGCAACCCAAACCGAAAGACTTACGAGCAGTACTTC. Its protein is CASSNPNRKTYEQYF.

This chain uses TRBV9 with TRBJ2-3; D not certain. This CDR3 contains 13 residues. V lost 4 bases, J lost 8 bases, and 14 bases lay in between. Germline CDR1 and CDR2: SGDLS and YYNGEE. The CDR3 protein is CASSQSGEGTQYF. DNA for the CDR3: TGTGCCAGCAGCCAAAGTGGCGAAGGTACGCAGTATTTT.

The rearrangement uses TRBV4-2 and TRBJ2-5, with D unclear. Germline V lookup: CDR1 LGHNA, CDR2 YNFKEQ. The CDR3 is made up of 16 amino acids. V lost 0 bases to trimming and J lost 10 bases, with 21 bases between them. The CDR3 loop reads CASSQDQNSPQRNQYF. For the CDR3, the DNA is TGTGCCAGCAGCCAAGATCAGAATAGCCCCCAACGTAACCAGTACTTC.

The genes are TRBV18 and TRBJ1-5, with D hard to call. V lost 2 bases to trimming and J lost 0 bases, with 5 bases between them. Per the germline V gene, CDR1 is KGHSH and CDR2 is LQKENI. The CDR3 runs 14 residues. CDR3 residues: CASSPGDSNQPQHF. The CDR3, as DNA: TGTGCCAGCTCACCAGGGGATAGCAATCAGCCCCAGCATTTT.

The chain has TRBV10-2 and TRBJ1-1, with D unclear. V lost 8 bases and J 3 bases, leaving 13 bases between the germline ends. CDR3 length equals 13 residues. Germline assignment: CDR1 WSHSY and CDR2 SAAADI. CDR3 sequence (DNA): TGCGCCAGCTTACAGAGCTACGACACTGAAGCTTTCTTT. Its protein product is CASLQSYDTEAFF.

The CDR3 loop is CALVAVGRGEQYF. The CDR3 DNA reads TGTGCCCTGGTAGCTGTGGGCCGCGGCGAGCAGTACTTC. The chain links TRBV30 to TRBJ2-5, with unresolved D. The last part of the DNA fits TRBJ2-7 better; the J call may be wrong. Germline-derived CDR1 and CDR2 are GTSNPN and SVGIG (reference sequence). The CDR3 is 13 residues long.

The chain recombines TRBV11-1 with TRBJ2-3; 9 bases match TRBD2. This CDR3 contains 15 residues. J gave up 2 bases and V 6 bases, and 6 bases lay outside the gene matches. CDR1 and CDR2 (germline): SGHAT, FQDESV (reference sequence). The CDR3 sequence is CASSLTSGYTDTQYF. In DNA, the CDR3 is TGTGCCAGCAGTTTGACTAGCGGCTACACAGATACGCAGTATTTT. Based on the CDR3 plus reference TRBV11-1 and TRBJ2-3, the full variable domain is EAEVAQSPRYKITEKSQAVAFWCDPISGHATLYWYRQILGQGPELLVQFQDESVVDDSQLPKDRFSAERLKGVDSTLKIQPAELGDSAMYLCASSLTSGYTDTQYFGPGTRLTVL.

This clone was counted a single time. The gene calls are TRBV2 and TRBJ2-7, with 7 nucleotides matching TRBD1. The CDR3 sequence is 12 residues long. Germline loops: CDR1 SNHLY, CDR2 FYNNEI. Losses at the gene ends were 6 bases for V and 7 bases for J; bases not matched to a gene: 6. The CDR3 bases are TGTGCCAGCAGCCGACAGGGTGGGGAGCAGTACTTC. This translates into CASSRQGGEQYF.

The CDR3 bases are TGTGCCAGCAGTGAAGTGGTATGGAGCACAGATACGCAGTATTTT. This codes for CASSEVVWSTDTQYF. The chain uses TRBV6-1 and TRBJ2-3, with D unclear. From germline, CDR1 is MNHNS and CDR2 SASEGT. CDR3 length: 15 amino acids. Trimming shortened V by 1 base and J by 0 bases, and 8 bases separated the two germline ends.